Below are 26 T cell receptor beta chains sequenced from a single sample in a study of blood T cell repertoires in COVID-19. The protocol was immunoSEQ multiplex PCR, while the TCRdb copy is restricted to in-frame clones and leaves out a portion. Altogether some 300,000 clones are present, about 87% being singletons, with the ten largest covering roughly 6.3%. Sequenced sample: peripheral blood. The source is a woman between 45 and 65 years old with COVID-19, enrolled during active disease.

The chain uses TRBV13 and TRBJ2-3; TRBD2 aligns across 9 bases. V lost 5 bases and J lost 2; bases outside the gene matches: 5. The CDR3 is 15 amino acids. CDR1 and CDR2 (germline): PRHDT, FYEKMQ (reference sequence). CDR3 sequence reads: CASSPSSGTTDTQYF. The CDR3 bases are TGTGCCAGCAGCCCCTCTAGCGGGACCACAGATACGCAGTATTTT.

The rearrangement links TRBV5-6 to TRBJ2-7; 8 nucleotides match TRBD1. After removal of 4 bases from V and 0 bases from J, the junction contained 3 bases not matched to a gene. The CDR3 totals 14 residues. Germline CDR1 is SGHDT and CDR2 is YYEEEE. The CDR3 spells CASSAGGSSYEQYF. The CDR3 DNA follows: TGTGCCAGCAGCGCAGGGGGCAGCTCCTACGAGCAGTACTTC. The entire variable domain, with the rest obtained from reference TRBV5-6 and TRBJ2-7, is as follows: DAGVTQSPTHLIKTRGQQVTLRCSPKSGHDTVSWYQQALGQGPQFIFQYYEEEERQRGNFPDRFSGHQFPNYSSELNVNALLLGDSALYLCASSAGGSSYEQYFGPGTRLTVT.

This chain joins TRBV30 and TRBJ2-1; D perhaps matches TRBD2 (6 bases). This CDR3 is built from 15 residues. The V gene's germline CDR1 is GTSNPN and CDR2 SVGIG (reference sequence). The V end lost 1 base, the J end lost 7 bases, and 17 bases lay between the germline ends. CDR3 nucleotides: TGTGCCTGGAGTGGGGAGGCTCCACGGTGGAATGAGCAGTTCTTC. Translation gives CAWSGEAPRWNEQFF.

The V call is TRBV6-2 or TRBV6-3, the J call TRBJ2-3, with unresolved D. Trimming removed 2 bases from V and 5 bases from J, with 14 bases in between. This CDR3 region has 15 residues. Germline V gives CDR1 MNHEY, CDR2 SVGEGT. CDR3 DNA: TGTGCCAGCAGTTACATGGCTCCAGGTAGAGATACGCAGTATTTT. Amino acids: CASSYMAPGRDTQYF.

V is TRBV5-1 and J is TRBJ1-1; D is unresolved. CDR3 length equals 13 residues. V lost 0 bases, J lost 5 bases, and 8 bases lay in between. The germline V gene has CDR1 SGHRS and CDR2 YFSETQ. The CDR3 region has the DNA TGCGCCAGCAGCTTGGGTCCGGGGACTGAAGCTTTCTTT. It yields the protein CASSLGPGTEAFF. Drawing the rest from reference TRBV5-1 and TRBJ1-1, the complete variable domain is KAGVTQTPRYLIKTRGQQVTLSCSPISGHRSVSWYQQTPGQGLQFLFEYFSETQRNKGNFPGRFSGRQFSNSRSEMNVSTLELGDSALYLCASSLGPGTEAFFGQGTRLTVV.

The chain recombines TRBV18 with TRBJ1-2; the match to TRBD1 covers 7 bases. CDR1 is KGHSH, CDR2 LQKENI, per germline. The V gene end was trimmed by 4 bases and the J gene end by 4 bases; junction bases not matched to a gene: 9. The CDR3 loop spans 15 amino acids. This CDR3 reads CASSQQGQVGYGYTF. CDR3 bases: TGTGCCAGCTCACAACAGGGGCAGGTGGGCTATGGCTACACCTTC.

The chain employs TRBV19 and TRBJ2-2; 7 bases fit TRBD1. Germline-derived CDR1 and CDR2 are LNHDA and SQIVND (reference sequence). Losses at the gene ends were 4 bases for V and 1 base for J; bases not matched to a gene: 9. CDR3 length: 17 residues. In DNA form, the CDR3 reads TGTGCCAGTAGTAGAGCCGGGACAGCGCTGAACACCGGGGAGCTGTTTTTT. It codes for CASSRAGTALNTGELFF.

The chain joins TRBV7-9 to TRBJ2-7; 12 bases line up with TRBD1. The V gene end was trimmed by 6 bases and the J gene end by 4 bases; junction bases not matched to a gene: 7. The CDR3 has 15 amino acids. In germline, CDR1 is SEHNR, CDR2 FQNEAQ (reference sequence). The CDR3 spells CASREPGQGAYEQYF. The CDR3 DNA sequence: TGTGCCAGCAGGGAACCGGGACAGGGGGCTTACGAGCAGTACTTC.

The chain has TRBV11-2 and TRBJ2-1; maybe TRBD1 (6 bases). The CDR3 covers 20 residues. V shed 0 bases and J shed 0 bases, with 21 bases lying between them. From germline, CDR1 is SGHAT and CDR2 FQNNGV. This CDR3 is CASSLDRGTLLVLSYNEQFF. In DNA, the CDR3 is TGTGCCAGCAGCTTAGATAGGGGGACATTGCTCGTTCTCTCCTACAATGAGCAGTTCTTC.

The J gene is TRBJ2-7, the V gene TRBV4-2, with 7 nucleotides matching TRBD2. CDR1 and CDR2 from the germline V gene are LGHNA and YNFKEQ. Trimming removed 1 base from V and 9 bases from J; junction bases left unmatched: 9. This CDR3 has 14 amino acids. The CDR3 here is CASSQGLGGLGQYF. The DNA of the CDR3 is TGTGCCAGCAGCCAAGGTCTCGGGGGGTTGGGGCAGTACTTC.

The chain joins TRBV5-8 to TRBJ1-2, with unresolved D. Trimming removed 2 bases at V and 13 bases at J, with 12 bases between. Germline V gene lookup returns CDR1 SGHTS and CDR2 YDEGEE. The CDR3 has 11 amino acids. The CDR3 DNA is TGTGCCAGCAGCTTATCCGGGAAGGGCACCTTC. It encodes CASSLSGKGTF.

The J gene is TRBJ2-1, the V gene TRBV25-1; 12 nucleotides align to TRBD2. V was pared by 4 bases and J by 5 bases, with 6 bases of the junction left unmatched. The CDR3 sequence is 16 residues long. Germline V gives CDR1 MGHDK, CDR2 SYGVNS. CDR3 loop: CASSGNRLAGDNEQFF. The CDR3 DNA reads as TGTGCCAGCAGTGGAAACCGACTAGCGGGGGACAATGAGCAGTTCTTC.

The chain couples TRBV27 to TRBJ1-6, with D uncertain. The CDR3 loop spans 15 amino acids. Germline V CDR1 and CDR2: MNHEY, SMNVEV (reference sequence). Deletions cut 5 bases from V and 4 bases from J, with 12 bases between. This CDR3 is CASSQPPGYNSPLHF. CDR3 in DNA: TGTGCCAGCAGTCAACCCCCGGGGTATAATTCACCCCTCCACTTT.

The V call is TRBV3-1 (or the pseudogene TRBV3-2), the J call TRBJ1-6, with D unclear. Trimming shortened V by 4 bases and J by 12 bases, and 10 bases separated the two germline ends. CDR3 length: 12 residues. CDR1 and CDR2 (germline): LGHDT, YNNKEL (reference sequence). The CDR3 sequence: CASSPREGPLHF. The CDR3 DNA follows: TGTGCCAGCAGCCCCCGGGAGGGACCCCTCCACTTT.

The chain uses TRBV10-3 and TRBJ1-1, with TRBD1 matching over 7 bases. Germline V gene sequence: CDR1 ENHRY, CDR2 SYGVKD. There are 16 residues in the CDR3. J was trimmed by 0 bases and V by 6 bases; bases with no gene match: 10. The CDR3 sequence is CAIRRDQGEVNTEAFF. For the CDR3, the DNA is TGTGCCATCAGGAGAGATCAGGGGGAGGTGAACACTGAAGCTTTCTTT.

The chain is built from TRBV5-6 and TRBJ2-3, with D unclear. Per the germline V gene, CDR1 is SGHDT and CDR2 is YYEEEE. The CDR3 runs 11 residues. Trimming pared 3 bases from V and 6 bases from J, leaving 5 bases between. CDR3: CASSSRDTQYF. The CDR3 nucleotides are TGTGCCAGCAGCTCTCGGGATACGCAGTATTTT.

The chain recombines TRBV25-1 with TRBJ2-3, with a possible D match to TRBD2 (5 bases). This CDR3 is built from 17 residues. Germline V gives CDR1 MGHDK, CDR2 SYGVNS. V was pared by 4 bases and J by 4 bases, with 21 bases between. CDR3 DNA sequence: TGTGCCAGCAGTGGGGCGGGTTTGCCCCGACCCTCAGATACGCAGTATTTT. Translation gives CASSGAGLPRPSDTQYF.

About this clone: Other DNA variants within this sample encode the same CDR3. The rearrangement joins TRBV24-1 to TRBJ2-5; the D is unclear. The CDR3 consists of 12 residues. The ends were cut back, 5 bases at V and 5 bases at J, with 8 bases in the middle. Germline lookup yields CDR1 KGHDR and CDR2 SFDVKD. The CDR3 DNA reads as TGTGCCACCAGTGCCGGTCGGGAGACCCAGTACTTC. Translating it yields CATSAGRETQYF.

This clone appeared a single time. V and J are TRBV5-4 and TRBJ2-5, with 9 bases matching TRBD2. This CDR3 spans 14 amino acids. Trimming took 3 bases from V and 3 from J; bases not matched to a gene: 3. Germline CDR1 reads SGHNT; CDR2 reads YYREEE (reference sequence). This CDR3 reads CASSYSGRKETQYF. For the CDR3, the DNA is TGTGCCAGCAGCTATAGCGGGAGAAAAGAGACCCAGTACTTC.

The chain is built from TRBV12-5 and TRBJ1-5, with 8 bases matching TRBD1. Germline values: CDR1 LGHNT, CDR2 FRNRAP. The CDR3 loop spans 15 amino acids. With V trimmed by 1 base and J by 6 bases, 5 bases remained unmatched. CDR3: CASGLGRGHSQPQHF. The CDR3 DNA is TGTGCTAGTGGTTTGGGCAGGGGGCATTCTCAGCCCCAGCATTTT.

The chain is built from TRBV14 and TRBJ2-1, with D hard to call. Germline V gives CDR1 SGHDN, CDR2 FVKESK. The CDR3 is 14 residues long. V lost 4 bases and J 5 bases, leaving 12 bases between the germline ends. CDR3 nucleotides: TGTGCCAGCAGCCGATGGCTACGGGACAATGAGCAGTTCTTC. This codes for CASSRWLRDNEQFF.

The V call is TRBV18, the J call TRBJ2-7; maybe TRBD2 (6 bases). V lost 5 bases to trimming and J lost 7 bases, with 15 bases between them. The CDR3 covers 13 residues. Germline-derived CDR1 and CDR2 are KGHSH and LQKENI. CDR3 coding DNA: TGTGCCAGCTCAAGCCGGGAGACGGGGGAGCAGTACTTC. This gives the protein CASSSRETGEQYF. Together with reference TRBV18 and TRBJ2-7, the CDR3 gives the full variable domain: NAGVMQNPRHLVRRRGQEARLRCSPMKGHSHVYWYRQLPEEGLKFMVYLQKENIIDESGMPKERFSAEFPKEGPSILRIQQVVRGDSAAYFCASSSRETGEQYFGPGTRLTVT.

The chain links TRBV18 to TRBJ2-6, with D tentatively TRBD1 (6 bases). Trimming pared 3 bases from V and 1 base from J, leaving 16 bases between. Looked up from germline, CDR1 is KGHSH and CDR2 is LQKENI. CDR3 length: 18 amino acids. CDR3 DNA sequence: TGTGCCAGCTCACCTCGCGGACAGTCCCCTTCTGGGGCCAACGTCCTGACTTTC. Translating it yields CASSPRGQSPSGANVLTF.

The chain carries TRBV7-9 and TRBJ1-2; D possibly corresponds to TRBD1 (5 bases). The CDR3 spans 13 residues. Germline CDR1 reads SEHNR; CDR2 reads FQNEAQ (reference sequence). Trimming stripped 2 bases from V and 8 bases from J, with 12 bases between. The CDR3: CASSLSGGRGYTF. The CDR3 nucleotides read TGTGCCAGCAGCTTAAGCGGGGGAAGGGGCTACACCTTC.

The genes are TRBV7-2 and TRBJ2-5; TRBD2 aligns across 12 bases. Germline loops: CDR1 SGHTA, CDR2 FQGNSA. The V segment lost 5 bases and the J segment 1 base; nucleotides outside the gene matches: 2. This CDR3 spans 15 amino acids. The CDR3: CASSRTSGVQETQYF. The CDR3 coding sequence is TGTGCCAGCAGCCGGACTAGCGGGGTCCAAGAGACCCAGTACTTC.

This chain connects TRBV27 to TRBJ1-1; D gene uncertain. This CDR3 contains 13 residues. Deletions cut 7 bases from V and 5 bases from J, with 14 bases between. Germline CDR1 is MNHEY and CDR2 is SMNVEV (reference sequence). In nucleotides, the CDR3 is TGTGCCAGCAAGTCGGGTGGCGGAACTGAAGCTTTCTTT. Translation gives CASKSGGGTEAFF.